Below, 7 T cell receptor beta chains from the same sample are listed, as sequenced in a study of blood T cell repertoires in COVID-19. Profiling relied on immunoSEQ multiplex PCR, and the TCRdb table lists in-frame clones only, not all of them. The data show a few hundred thousand clones, about nine tenths seen once. The sample comprised peripheral blood. The receptors originated from a woman in her forties or fifties who had recovered from COVID-19.

The V call is TRBV11-1, the J call TRBJ1-3; no clear D gene. The CDR3 consists of 14 residues. CDR1 is SGHAT, CDR2 FQDESV, per germline (reference sequence). V was shortened by 5 bases and J by 4 bases, with 12 bases between the two germline ends. In DNA form, the CDR3 reads TGTGCCAGCAGCGATCAGGTGCCGGGAAACACCATATATTTT. Amino acid sequence: CASSDQVPGNTIYF.

This chain uses TRBV9 with TRBJ2-3; D is possibly TRBD1 (6 bases). This CDR3 is built from 14 residues. CDR1 and CDR2 from the germline V gene are SGDLS and YYNGEE. V was trimmed by 4 bases and J by 6 bases, leaving 15 bases between them. The DNA for the CDR3 is TGTGCCAGCAGCTCAACAGGGCGGGTGGATACGCAGTATTTT. Translated, it gives CASSSTGRVDTQYF.

The chain employs TRBV7-3 and TRBJ2-3; 9 positions agree with TRBD2. CDR1 is SGHTA and CDR2 is FQGTGA in the germline V gene. V trimming: 2 bases; J trimming: 7 bases; junction bases outside the gene matches: 13. The CDR3 sequence is 17 residues long. The chain's CDR3 is CASSLAPGLAGFNTQYF. CDR3 DNA: TGTGCCAGCAGCTTAGCCCCCGGGCTAGCGGGATTTAATACGCAGTATTTT.

A note on this clone: The germline gene is not matched at one end of the junction; a read error may be the cause. The chain combines TRBV19 with TRBJ2-1; possible D gene TRBD2, 5 bases. This CDR3 has 16 residues. Per germline, CDR1 LNHDA and CDR2 SQIVND (reference sequence). The CDR3 reads CASSLDRRSSYNEQFF. Written as DNA, the CDR3 is TGTGCCAGTAGTCTAGACCGGAGGAGCTCCTACAATGAGCAGTTCTTC.

The chain is built from TRBV6-5 and TRBJ1-2; maybe TRBD1 (6 bases). This CDR3 spans 15 amino acids. The ends were cut back, 2 bases at V and 2 bases at J, with 12 bases in the middle. CDR1 and CDR2 (germline): MNHEY, SVGAGI. This CDR3 is CASSYEGGTNYGYTF. The CDR3 DNA sequence: TGTGCCAGCAGTTACGAGGGGGGGACCAACTATGGCTACACCTTC.

This clone showed up just once. The J gene is TRBJ2-7, the V gene TRBV18; 8 nucleotides line up with TRBD1. From germline, CDR1 is KGHSH and CDR2 LQKENI. The J segment lost 5 bases and the V segment lost 2 bases, leaving 8 bases of the junction unmatched. CDR3 size: 15 residues. This CDR3 reads CASSPGQGSRNEQYF. The CDR3 coding sequence is TGTGCCAGCTCACCAGGACAGGGATCCCGGAACGAGCAGTACTTC. Looking up the rest from reference TRBV18 and TRBJ2-7 gives the full variable domain: NAGVMQNPRHLVRRRGQEARLRCSPMKGHSHVYWYRQLPEEGLKFMVYLQKENIIDESGMPKERFSAEFPKEGPSILRIQQVVRGDSAAYFCASSPGQGSRNEQYFGPGTRLTVT.

The chain combines TRBV5-6 with TRBJ1-5, with TRBD1 matching over 8 bases. The CDR3 runs 15 residues. CDR1 is SGHDT, CDR2 YYEEEE, per germline. Germline trimming cut 4 bases from V and 2 bases from J; bases unmatched to any gene: 5. The CDR3, as DNA: TGTGCCAGCAGCACACAGGGGGTTGGCAATCAGCCCCAGCATTTT. Amino acid sequence: CASSTQGVGNQPQHF.